This TCR beta chain is from a study of T cell changes during pregnancy in multiple sclerosis. Germline V gives CDR1 SNHLY, CDR2 FYNNEI. The CDR3 is 15 amino acids. Trimming cost V 4 bases and J 0 bases; bases outside gene matches: 5. The protocol was immunoSEQ multiplex PCR, while the TCRdb copy is restricted to in-frame clones and leaves out a portion. The sample has under 150,000 clones; 96% are singletons. The V gene is TRBV2, the J gene TRBJ2-7, with 8 bases fitting TRBD2. The sequence came from a female donor with multiple sclerosis, enrolled in a pregnancy study. The sample here was peripheral blood, taken after pregnancy. Here the CDR3 reads CASSAEAGGSYEQYF. The CDR3 bases are TGTGCCAGCAGTGCGGAGGCGGGAGGCTCCTACGAGCAGTACTTC.